A single sample gave rise to the 9 T cell receptor beta chains below, sequenced in a study of shared clonotypes between healthy human individuals. Some clones are missing from TCRdb's copy, which holds only in-frame ones; the method was immunoSEQ multiplex PCR. The sample records 2 million or so clones, 95% being singletons. Sequenced: naive CD4+ T cells sorted from blood. Subset given: CD45RA+ positively selected. These receptor sequences come from a young man in good health.

The rearrangement joins TRBV19 to TRBJ1-1; 8 bases map to TRBD1. There are 14 residues in the CDR3. Per germline, CDR1 LNHDA and CDR2 SQIVND (reference sequence). J lost 4 bases, V lost 3 bases, and 4 bases had no gene match. The CDR3, as DNA: TGTGCCAGTAGTATGGACAGGGTGGTCACTGAAGCTTTCTTT. Translation gives CASSMDRVVTEAFF. The variable domain in full, with the rest retrieved from reference TRBV19 and TRBJ1-1, is DGGITQSPKYLFRKEGQNVTLSCEQNLNHDAMYWYRQDPGQGLRLIYYSQIVNDFQKGDIAEGYSVSREKKESFPLTVTSAQKNPTAFYLCASSMDRVVTEAFFGQGTRLTVV.

This clone is a singleton in its sample. CDR3 region: CASTRAYREHYEQYF. CDR3 coding DNA: TGTGCCAGCACCCGGGCTTATCGGGAGCACTACGAGCAGTACTTC. The chain carries TRBV27 and TRBJ2-7; tentatively, D is TRBD2 (6 bases). V lost 7 bases, J lost 3 bases, and 19 bases lay in between. The CDR3 is 15 amino acids. Germline lookup yields CDR1 MNHEY and CDR2 SMNVEV (reference sequence).

Note on this clone: Other DNA sequences in this sample translate to the same CDR3. V and J are TRBV18 and TRBJ1-3; D unresolved. Germline V lookup: CDR1 KGHSH, CDR2 LQKENI. CDR3 length: 13 amino acids. Trimming shortened V by 5 bases and J by 0 bases, and 5 bases separated the two germline ends. CDR3 nucleotide sequence: TGTGCCAGCTCAGAGTTCTCTGGAAACACCATATATTTT. Translating it yields CASSEFSGNTIYF.

Remarks on this clone: The identical CDR3 is also encoded by other nucleotide sequences in the sample. The rearrangement uses TRBV10-3 and TRBJ1-5; maybe TRBD1 (6 bases). This CDR3 is built from 14 residues. V gave up 6 bases and J gave up 3 bases, with 12 bases separating them. In germline, CDR1 is ENHRY, CDR2 SYGVKD. The CDR3: CAISLQGSNQPQHF. The CDR3 nucleotides are TGTGCCATCAGCCTACAGGGTTCCAATCAGCCCCAGCATTTT.

Concerning this clone itself: Within the sample, other DNA sequences also encode this same CDR3. CDR3: CASSLVGLAKNIQYF. The CDR3 DNA follows: TGCGCCAGCAGCTTGGTAGGTCTAGCCAAAAACATTCAGTACTTC. This chain uses TRBV5-1 with TRBJ2-4; D remains ambiguous. The CDR3 covers 15 residues. Trimming removed 0 bases from V and 0 bases from J, with 7 bases in between. Germline-derived CDR1 and CDR2 are SGHRS and YFSETQ.

Worth noting for this clone: One junction end disagrees with the germline gene, perhaps due to a read error. This sequence joins TRBV7-7 and TRBJ2-1; 14 bases agree with TRBD2. The CDR3 is made up of 16 amino acids. Germline V CDR1 and CDR2: SSHAT, FNYEAQ (reference sequence). The CDR3, as DNA: TGTGCTAGCAGCGCGACTAGCGGGGGGGCTTTCAATGAGCAGTTCTTC. As protein: CASSATSGGAFNEQFF.

The chain uses TRBV5-6 and TRBJ1-6; possible D gene TRBD1, 6 bases. V shed 3 bases and J shed 5 bases, with 12 bases lying between them. Germline lookup yields CDR1 SGHDT and CDR2 YYEEEE. The CDR3 is 15 amino acids. This chain's CDR3 is CASSYGTPDNSPLHF. In DNA form, the CDR3 reads TGTGCCAGCAGCTACGGGACACCAGATAATTCACCCCTCCACTTT. Full variable domain (rest looked up from reference TRBV5-6 and TRBJ1-6): DAGVTQSPTHLIKTRGQQVTLRCSPKSGHDTVSWYQQALGQGPQFIFQYYEEEERQRGNFPDRFSGHQFPNYSSELNVNALLLGDSALYLCASSYGTPDNSPLHFGNGTRLTVT.

The J gene is TRBJ2-1, the V gene TRBV2; 10 bases match TRBD2. The CDR3 runs to 13 residues. V lost 8 bases to trimming and J lost 5 bases; unmatched junction nucleotides: 3. Germline CDR1 reads SNHLY; CDR2 reads FYNNEI. The CDR3 sequence is CASSSGSNNEQFF. DNA of the CDR3: TGTGCCAGCTCTAGCGGGAGCAACAATGAGCAGTTCTTC.

The rearrangement uses TRBV6-1 and TRBJ2-1; the D gene is possibly TRBD1 (5 bases). CDR3 length: 13 residues. Looked up from germline, CDR1 is MNHNS and CDR2 is SASEGT. The V end lost 7 bases, the J end lost 6 bases, and 13 bases lay between the germline ends. As DNA, the CDR3 is TGTGCCAGCATGTTGGCCAGGGTCAATGAGCAGTTCTTC. It codes for CASMLARVNEQFF.